The 27 T cell receptor beta chains given below trace back to one sample, sequenced in a study of regulatory T cells in long-lasting Graves disease. Construction of the TCR beta libraries employed iRepertoire HTBI primers in conjunction with Arm-PCR of CDR3 regions. One entry per CDR3 protein results from TCRdb running MiXCR on the multiplex PCR reads. The sample has about 460,000 distinct CDR3 sequences; around a fifth are singletons. Time point: persistent/refractory GD, antithyroid drugs over 5 years with positive TRAb. Scientists built the TCR library using RNA that was extracted from PBMCs. Source: peripheral blood mononuclear cells (PBMCs), taken when the disease was refractory, from a patient treated with antithyroid drugs. The origin of the receptors is a female donor with Graves disease.

This clonotype has a count of ten or more. This chain connects TRBV27 to TRBJ1-6; D gene ambiguous. Germline-derived CDR1 and CDR2 are MNHEY and SMNVEV (reference sequence). This CDR3 has 15 residues. V was cut by 5 bases and J by 8 bases, with 16 bases left in between. The CDR3 region is CASSGLLGSDSPLHF. DNA of the CDR3: TGTGCCAGCAGTGGCCTCCTGGGTTCTGATTCACCCCTCCACTTT.

The V call is TRBV7-8, the J call TRBJ2-3, with TRBD2 matching 14 bases. The CDR3 contains 17 residues. Trimming at V came to 5 bases and at J to 2 bases, leaving 6 bases not matched to a gene. The V gene's germline CDR1 is SGHVS and CDR2 FQNEAQ. The CDR3 spells CASSQPGLAGVTDTQYF. CDR3 nucleotides: TGTGCCAGCAGCCAACCGGGACTAGCGGGAGTCACAGATACGCAGTATTTT.

J is TRBJ1-1 and V is TRBV5-8; D is perhaps TRBD1 (6 bases). Per germline, CDR1 SGHTS and CDR2 YDEGEE. Trimming took off 4 bases at V and 1 base at J, with 14 bases between the two ends. The CDR3 totals 15 residues. The CDR3 DNA reads TGTGCCAGCAGCCTGAATGGACAGCCGAACACTGAAGCTTTCTTT. It is translated as CASSLNGQPNTEAFF.

This chain connects TRBV12-3 or TRBV12-4 to TRBJ1-2; perhaps TRBD1 as D (5 bases). The CDR3 has 14 amino acids. Trimming took off 11 bases at V and 7 bases at J, with 23 bases between the two ends. In DNA, the CDR3 is TGTGCCGGCGGTGATGGCGGTGGGGGTTTTGGCTACACCTTC. Translation: CAGGDGGGGFGYTF.

A few counts support this clonotype. This chain uses TRBV3-1 with TRBJ1-1, with unresolved D. V lost 4 bases to trimming and J lost 2 bases, with 14 bases between them. The CDR3 is 15 amino acids. Per the germline V gene, CDR1 is LGHDT and CDR2 is YNNKEL (reference sequence). The CDR3 reads CASSPTVASNTEAFF. The DNA of the CDR3 is TGTGCCAGCAGCCCTACGGTGGCCTCAAACACTGAAGCTTTCTTT.

This clonotype was detected only a few times. This chain uses TRBV3-1 with TRBJ1-1; TRBD1 agrees at 8 bases. This CDR3 comprises 14 residues. Germline CDR1 LGHDT, CDR2 YNNKEL (reference sequence). J was trimmed by 4 bases and V by 3 bases; bases with no gene match: 4. The CDR3 bases are TGTGCCAGCAGCCACAACACAGGGGGCACTGAAGCTTTCTTT. As protein: CASSHNTGGTEAFF.

The rearrangement links TRBV19 to TRBJ1-2; TRBD1 aligns across 8 bases. CDR3 length equals 15 residues. Germline V lookup: CDR1 LNHDA, CDR2 SQIVND (reference sequence). The V segment lost 7 bases and the J segment 3 bases; nucleotides outside the gene matches: 10. The CDR3 DNA reads TGTGCCAGTACCACCGGACAGGGCCTATACTATGGCTACACCTTC. This codes for CASTTGQGLYYGYTF.

This rearrangement joins TRBV7-8 to TRBJ1-1; perhaps TRBD1 as D (5 bases). CDR1 is SGHVS and CDR2 is FQNEAQ in the germline V gene. CDR3 length: 12 residues. Trimming left V 5 bases short and J 10 bases short, with 14 bases between. This CDR3 reads CASSRDLRSAFF. CDR3 DNA: TGTGCCAGCAGCAGGGACCTTCGCTCAGCTTTCTTT.

This clonotype has a handful of counts. The chain has TRBV4-3 and TRBJ1-6; D is undetermined. V lost 0 bases and J 7 bases, leaving 10 bases between the germline ends. In germline, CDR1 is LGHNA, CDR2 YSLEER. CDR3 length: 15 amino acids. CDR3 sequence: CASSQDQSENSPLHF. The DNA of the CDR3 is TGCGCCAGCAGCCAAGATCAGAGCGAAAATTCACCCCTCCACTTT.

This clonotype appeared a few times. This chain's CDR3 is CASSLGLGQYYGYTF. The CDR3 DNA sequence: TGTGCCAGCAGCTTGGGGCTCGGACAATACTATGGCTACACCTTC. V and J are TRBV5-5 and TRBJ1-2; a possible D gene is TRBD1 (5 bases). V lost 0 bases to trimming and J lost 3 bases, with 12 bases between them. Germline V gives CDR1 SGHKS, CDR2 YYEKEE (reference sequence). The CDR3 is made up of 15 amino acids.

This clonotype was counted at least ten times. The chain combines TRBV6-5 with TRBJ1-2; no reliable D call. This CDR3 spans 12 amino acids. V was trimmed by 2 bases and J by 8 bases, leaving 9 bases between them. Germline V gene lookup returns CDR1 MNHEY and CDR2 SVGAGI. The CDR3 DNA follows: TGTGCCAGCAGTTACCTCCTCGAGGGCTACACCTTC. This codes for CASSYLLEGYTF.

About this clonotype itself: This may be a read error, as it is one base from a much larger clone. CDR3: CASTWDRGFGIGEKLFF. The CDR3 DNA follows: TGTGCCAGCACCTGGGACAGGGGATTTGGGATCGGCGAAAAACTGTTTTTT. The genes are TRBV6-1 and TRBJ1-4; 10 bases line up with TRBD1. Germline CDR1 is MNHNS and CDR2 is SASEGT. The CDR3 length is 17 residues. Germline trimming cut 7 bases from V and 8 bases from J; bases unmatched to any gene: 16.

This clonotype was detected only a few times. V is TRBV7-2 and J is TRBJ1-5, with a tentative D call TRBD1 (5 bases). The CDR3 spans 15 residues. V lost 5 bases and J 2 bases, leaving 13 bases between the germline ends. Germline V gene lookup returns CDR1 SGHTA and CDR2 FQGNSA. CDR3 DNA sequence: TGTGCCAGCAGCCCACTTGGAGGGGGCAATCAGCCCCAGCATTTT. This codes for CASSPLGGGNQPQHF.

V usage is TRBV20-1 and J usage is TRBJ2-7, with a possible D match to TRBD1 (6 bases). Germline loops: CDR1 DFQATT, CDR2 SNEGSKA (reference sequence). The CDR3 sequence is 11 residues long. The V end lost 5 bases, the J end lost 3 bases, and 8 bases lay between the germline ends. CDR3 in DNA: TGCAGTGCTCGGGACAACTACGAGCAGTACTTC. It yields the protein CSARDNYEQYF.

In this sample, this clonotype turned up a few times. The J gene is TRBJ2-7, the V gene TRBV24-1; a weak D match, TRBD1 (7 bases). Germline lookup yields CDR1 KGHDR and CDR2 SFDVKD. The CDR3 runs to 16 residues. Trimming cost V 0 bases and J 3 bases, with 14 bases left between them. This CDR3 reads CATSDLHWQGGYEQYF. The DNA for the CDR3 is TGTGCCACCAGTGATTTGCACTGGCAGGGGGGCTACGAGCAGTACTTC.

A single count supports this clonotype. A much larger clonotype is one base distant, so this may be a read error. The J gene is TRBJ1-1, the V gene TRBV5-1; TRBD1 aligns across 7 bases. Germline-derived CDR1 and CDR2 are SGHRS and YFSETQ. The CDR3 runs to 15 residues. The CDR3 nucleotides read TGCGCCAGCAGCCCGGAGGGACAGATGAACACTGGAGCTTTCTTT. It specifies CASSPEGQMNTGAFF.

The table lists this clonotype with many counts. The chain couples TRBV12-3 or TRBV12-4 to TRBJ1-4; TRBD1 might be the D (5 bases). This CDR3 has 13 residues. With 5 bases removed from V and 7 bases from J, the gap between germline ends came to 11 bases. DNA of the CDR3: TGTGCCAGCAGTAGAGACAGTTCTGAAAAACTGTTTTTT. Protein product: CASSRDSSEKLFF.

In its sample, this clonotype was seen many times. This sequence joins TRBV27 and TRBJ2-2; 11 bases are shared with TRBD2. Germline CDR1 and CDR2: MNHEY and SMNVEV (reference sequence). The junction had 13 bases not matched to a gene; V was cut back by 2 bases and J by 2 bases. This CDR3 region has 20 residues. The CDR3 reads CASSLKGTSGPGGNTGELFF. The CDR3 DNA is TGTGCCAGCAGTTTAAAGGGGACTAGCGGTCCTGGGGGAAACACCGGGGAGCTGTTTTTT.

This clonotype has at least ten counts. In DNA form, the CDR3 reads TGCGCCAGCAGCCTATCACAGGGAGCGACGCCCCAGCATTTT. Amino acid sequence: CASSLSQGATPQHF. This sequence joins TRBV5-1 and TRBJ1-5; TRBD1 is a possible D gene (6 bases). Germline V gives CDR1 SGHRS, CDR2 YFSETQ. CDR3 length: 14 amino acids. V lost 4 bases and J lost 9, with 17 bases in between.

This clonotype came up many times. The J gene is TRBJ2-5, the V gene TRBV2; D is uncertain. From germline, CDR1 is SNHLY and CDR2 FYNNEI. This CDR3 contains 12 residues. The V and J ends lost 7 bases and 5 bases respectively, with 11 bases between them. DNA for the CDR3: TGTGCCAGCAAAGAGACTTCGGAGACCCAGTACTTC. Protein product: CASKETSETQYF.

This clonotype was found a few times. CDR3 residues: CASSVWRDSYEQYF. DNA for the CDR3: TGTGCCAGCAGTGTTTGGCGGGACTCCTACGAGCAGTACTTC. The V and J genes are TRBV2 and TRBJ2-7, with a possible D match to TRBD2 (6 bases). The CDR3 has 14 amino acids. Germline V gene data show CDR1 as SNHLY and CDR2 as FYNNEI. Trimming cost V 4 bases and J 0 bases, with 10 bases left between them.

This sequence joins TRBV3-1 and TRBJ1-6, with D unresolved. The V end was cut by 4 bases, the J end by 10 bases, with 11 bases between. The V gene's germline CDR1 is LGHDT and CDR2 YNNKEL (reference sequence). The CDR3 length is 13 residues. The CDR3 DNA follows: TGTGCCAGCAGCCTAGCTGATGTCTCACCCCTCCACTTT. Protein product: CASSLADVSPLHF.

This clonotype was picked up many times. The rearrangement uses TRBV28 and TRBJ1-2; the D is unclear. V was shortened by 1 base and J by 2 bases, with 5 bases between the two germline ends. In germline, CDR1 is MDHEN, CDR2 SYDVKM. CDR3 length: 13 amino acids. The CDR3 loop is CASSLSQNYGYTF. CDR3 sequence (DNA): TGTGCCAGCAGTTTATCACAGAACTATGGCTACACCTTC.

As to this clonotype: At one boundary the junction diverges from the germline segment, which might be a read error. J is TRBJ1-2 and V is TRBV29-1; D gene uncertain. The germline CDR1 and CDR2 sequences are SQVTM and ANQGSEA. This CDR3 has 12 amino acids. Here the CDR3 reads CSVEEWAGGYTF. In DNA form, the CDR3 reads TGCAGCGTTGAAGAGTGGGCTGGTGGCTACACCTTT.

This clonotype occurred many times. The chain recombines TRBV2 with TRBJ1-1; possible D gene TRBD1, 6 bases. The CDR3 is 13 residues long. Germline lookup yields CDR1 SNHLY and CDR2 FYNNEI. The V gene lost 2 bases and the J gene lost 5 bases, with 9 bases spanning the gap. CDR3 DNA sequence: TGTGCCAGCAGTGAACAGGGGTGGACTGAAGCTTTCTTT. Translation gives CASSEQGWTEAFF.

Concerning this clonotype: A read error is possible here, since a much larger clone lies one base away. V usage is TRBV11-3 and J usage is TRBJ2-7; TRBD2 matches at 8 bases. The V and J ends lost 1 base and 7 bases, in that order; junction bases with no gene match: 3. CDR3 length equals 13 residues. CDR1 and CDR2 (germline): SGHNT, YENEEA. CDR3 sequence (DNA): TGTGCCAGCAGCTTAGGGGTAGCGGGGGAGCAGTACTTC. It codes for CASSLGVAGEQYF. Supplemented by reference TRBV11-3 and TRBJ2-7, the full variable domain reads EAGVVQSPRYKIIEKKQPVAFWCNPISGHNTLYWYLQNLGQGPELLIRYENEEAVDDSQLPKDRFSAERLKGVDSTLKIQPAELGDSAVYLCASSLGVAGEQYFGPGTRLTVT.

This clonotype was detected ten times or more. V gene TRBV6-2 or TRBV6-3 combines with J gene TRBJ1-6; 7 bases line up with TRBD1. Losses at the gene ends were 2 bases for V and 6 bases for J; bases not matched to a gene: 1. The CDR3 is 14 residues long. Germline loops: CDR1 MNHEY, CDR2 SVGEGT. The CDR3 is CASSYDRVNSPLHF. CDR3 nucleotides: TGTGCCAGCAGTTACGACAGGGTTAATTCACCCCTCCACTTT.